This T cell receptor (beta chain) appears in the sequencing data of a study of OX40 agonist ivuxolimab in advanced cancers. Overall study context: An agonistic human IgG2 monoclonal antibody against OX40 (CD134) was given.

Trimming took off 3 bases at V and 3 bases at J, with 11 bases between the two ends. Germline values: CDR1 MGHRA, CDR2 YSYEKL. There are 14 residues in the CDR3. Clones were read by immunoSEQ multiplex PCR, and TCRdb kept only the in-frame ones, dropping some. This sample has over 60,000 clones, with more than 80% found just once. The TCR sequence derives from an adult with an advanced solid tumor such as melanoma, head and neck, liver or kidney cancer. V usage is TRBV4-1 and J usage is TRBJ1-1, with D perhaps TRBD1 (5 bases). The source was CD4+ or CD8+ T cells sorted from blood, collected in a trial of the OX40 agonist ivuxolimab. As DNA, the CDR3 is TGCGCCAGCAGCCATCCGGGACGGGACACTGAAGCTTTCTTT. This gives the protein CASSHPGRDTEAFF.